One sample yielded the 9 T cell receptor beta chains listed below, sequenced in a study of cytomegalovirus exposure and HLA in healthy donors. TCRdb keeps only in-frame clones here, not all; method: immunoSEQ multiplex PCR. The sample lists about 74,000 clones; about 93% were seen once. The specimen sequenced was PBMCs. The source of these receptors is a woman aged 18-29 years in good health and CMV-seropositive.

This clone was counted once. This rearrangement joins TRBV7-9 to TRBJ2-7; TRBD2 is a possible D gene (5 bases). Between the trimmed V and J ends, which lost 5 bases and 0 bases, there was a span of 14 bases. The CDR3 runs 15 residues. Looked up from germline, CDR1 is SEHNR and CDR2 is FQNEAQ (reference sequence). CDR3 region: CASSHSSRASYEQYF. In DNA form, the CDR3 reads TGTGCCAGCAGCCATTCCTCGCGGGCCTCCTACGAGCAGTACTTC. Using reference TRBV7-9 and TRBJ2-7 for the parts outside the CDR3, the full variable domain is DTGVSQNPRHKITKRGQNVTFRCDPISEHNRLYWYRQTLGQGPEFLTYFQNEAQLEKSRLLSDRFSAERPKGSFSTLEIQRTEQGDSAMYLCASSHSSRASYEQYFGPGTRLTVT.

This clone showed up just once. The chain links TRBV2 to TRBJ1-1; 8 bases line up with TRBD1. Germline lookup yields CDR1 SNHLY and CDR2 FYNNEI. The length of the CDR3 is 15 residues. Trimming at V came to 7 bases and at J to 4 bases, leaving 11 bases not matched to a gene. For the CDR3, the DNA is TGTGCCAGCATGAGGGGTCTAACAGGGGGCACTGAAGCTTTCTTT. It specifies CASMRGLTGGTEAFF.

The rearrangement joins TRBV4-2 to TRBJ2-5, with 8 nucleotides matching TRBD2. With 0 bases clipped from V and 2 bases from J, the junction kept 8 bases outside the gene matches. The CDR3 sequence is 17 residues long. The germline CDR1 and CDR2 sequences are LGHNA and YNFKEQ. The CDR3 protein is CASSQDSGGAVQETQYF. The DNA for the CDR3 is TGTGCCAGCAGCCAAGACTCCGGGGGGGCGGTTCAAGAGACCCAGTACTTC.

The rearrangement links TRBV2 to TRBJ2-3; 9 nucleotides match TRBD2. Trimming took 6 bases from V and 0 from J; bases not matched to a gene: 4. The CDR3 is 15 amino acids. Germline values: CDR1 SNHLY, CDR2 FYNNEI. The CDR3 DNA reads TGTGCCAGCAGGGCTAGCGGGACGAGCACAGATACGCAGTATTTT. As protein: CASRASGTSTDTQYF.

The chain uses TRBV19 and TRBJ2-7; 8 nucleotides align to TRBD1. The junction had 9 bases not matched to a gene; V was cut back by 5 bases and J by 3 bases. Germline V lookup: CDR1 LNHDA, CDR2 SQIVND (reference sequence). The CDR3 is 15 amino acids. CDR3 sequence reads: CASSGIGTGHYEQYF. The CDR3 DNA follows: TGTGCCAGTAGTGGTATTGGGACAGGCCACTACGAGCAGTACTTC.

The genes are TRBV12-5 and TRBJ1-1, with D perhaps matching TRBD1 (6 bases). The CDR3 covers 14 residues. V was cut by 1 base and J by 6 bases, with 12 bases left in between. Germline V gene lookup returns CDR1 LGHNT and CDR2 FRNRAP. The CDR3 is CASGLDLPGAEAFF. The DNA for the CDR3 is TGTGCTAGTGGTTTGGATCTCCCAGGGGCTGAAGCTTTCTTT.

This clone was observed a single time. The J gene is TRBJ2-1, the V gene TRBV5-1; TRBD1 matches at 7 bases. Per the germline V gene, CDR1 is SGHRS and CDR2 is YFSETQ. V gave up 1 base and J gave up 7 bases; unmatched junction bases: 8. This CDR3 contains 15 residues. DNA of the CDR3: TGCGCCAGCAGCTTGTGGGCAGGGGGTAGGAATGAGCAGTTCTTC. Protein sequence: CASSLWAGGRNEQFF.

The chain joins TRBV7-2 to TRBJ1-5, with D maybe TRBD1 (6 bases). V lost 3 bases, J lost 5 bases, and 14 bases lay in between. Germline V gene data show CDR1 as SGHTA and CDR2 as FQGNSA. The CDR3 extends over 15 amino acids. The CDR3 spells CASSFIQGSDQPQHF. CDR3 DNA sequence: TGTGCCAGCAGCTTTATACAGGGATCTGATCAGCCCCAGCATTTT. The full variable domain, in which reference TRBV7-2 and TRBJ1-5 provide the parts outside the CDR3, is GAGVSQSPSNKVTEKGKDVELRCDPISGHTALYWYRQSLGQGLEFLIYFQGNSAPDKSGLPSDRFSAERTGGSVSTLTIQRTQQEDSAVYLCASSFIQGSDQPQHFGDGTRLSIL.

This clone appeared once. The rearrangement uses TRBV4-3 and TRBJ2-5; TRBD2 agrees at 9 bases. The last part of the DNA fits TRBJ2-7 better; the J call may be wrong. CDR3 size: 15 residues. Germline assignment: CDR1 LGHNA and CDR2 YSLEER. The CDR3 DNA reads TGCGCCAGCAGCCAACTAGCGGGGACAAACTACGAGCAGTACTTC. Its translation: CASSQLAGTNYEQYF.